One and the same sample provided the 20 T cell receptor beta chains below, sequenced in a study of T cells expressing NK-cell markers. TCRdb reprocessed the 5' RACE reads and stores each CDR3 protein as one record, lacking DNA. Its clone listing holds 150,000 to 180,000 distinct CDR3 sequences. Sequenced input: blood T cells: a sorted CD56 or NKG2C T cell subset, CD4+ or CD8+ T cells, or bulk PBMC T cells (not recorded which). The receptors were gathered from a woman aged 45 to 65 in good health.

The V call is TRBV7-9, the J call TRBJ2-7; TCRdb names TRBD2, which stays unverified in the absence of DNA. Germline V lookup: CDR1 SEHNR, CDR2 FQNEAQ (reference sequence). There are 12 residues in the CDR3. CDR3 sequence: CATGERAYEQYF.

The rearrangement links TRBV19 to TRBJ1-2; TCRdb outputs TRBD1, but without DNA this stays unchecked. CDR1 and CDR2 (germline): LNHDA, SQIVND (reference sequence). The CDR3 is 15 amino acids. The CDR3 reads CASRRSDRENYGYTF.

The V gene is TRBV27, the J gene TRBJ1-6; absent DNA, TCRdb's TRBD1 call cannot be checked. Germline V gene lookup returns CDR1 MNHEY and CDR2 SMNVEV (reference sequence). The CDR3 extends over 15 amino acids. The CDR3 region is CASSLSATGSLPLHF.

The chain recombines TRBV11-3 with TRBJ2-2; the D call of TRBD2 rests on TCRdb alone, since no DNA is present to check it. From germline, CDR1 is SGHNT and CDR2 YENEEA. The length of the CDR3 is 14 residues. CDR3 protein: CASSLRGYPGELFF. The entire variable domain, with the rest obtained from reference TRBV11-3 and TRBJ2-2, is as follows: EAGVVQSPRYKIIEKKQPVAFWCNPISGHNTLYWYLQNLGQGPELLIRYENEEAVDDSQLPKDRFSAERLKGVDSTLKIQPAELGDSAVYLCASSLRGYPGELFFGEGSRLTVL.

CDR3 residues: CASSFGSEQFF. The V and J genes are TRBV7-6 and TRBJ2-1; TCRdb proposes TRBD2, but this gene call is untestable without DNA. Germline V gene lookup returns CDR1 SGHVS and CDR2 FNYEAQ. The length of the CDR3 is 11 residues.

This chain connects TRBV12-5 to TRBJ2-1; TCRdb's D gene call, TRBD2, goes unchecked for lack of DNA. The CDR3 has 14 residues. CDR1 is LGHNT and CDR2 is FRNRAP in the germline V gene. The CDR3 sequence is CASGFLGLANEQFF.

This chain connects TRBV7-9 to TRBJ1-1; TCRdb designates TRBD1, a call that cannot be tested without DNA. The germline CDR1 and CDR2 sequences are SEHNR and FQNEAQ (reference sequence). CDR3 size: 13 residues. The CDR3 region is CASRGQRNTEAFF.

CDR3 amino acids: CASSPGPGWETQYF. The chain uses TRBV11-2 and TRBJ2-5; TCRdb gives TRBD1 as the D gene, but with no DNA this cannot be confirmed. This CDR3 is 14 amino acids long. CDR1 and CDR2 from the germline V gene are SGHAT and FQNNGV. Drawing the rest from reference TRBV11-2 and TRBJ2-5, the complete variable domain is EAGVAQSPRYKIIEKRQSVAFWCNPISGHATLYWYQQILGQGPKLLIQFQNNGVVDDSQLPKDRFSAERLKGVDSTLKIQPAKLEDSAVYLCASSPGPGWETQYFGPGTRLLVL.

The chain recombines TRBV12-3 or TRBV12-4 with TRBJ2-7; TCRdb lists TRBD2, though no DNA is available to test this call. The CDR3 runs to 11 residues. CDR3 in amino acids: CASGLAPEQYF.

The V and J genes are TRBV2 and TRBJ2-3. CDR3 length equals 14 residues. CDR1 SNHLY and CDR2 FYNNEI come from the germline V gene. The CDR3 here is CASSQTPPTDTQYF. Filled out from reference TRBV2 and TRBJ2-3, the complete variable domain reads EPEVTQTPSHQVTQMGQEVILRCVPISNHLYFYWYRQILGQKVEFLVSFYNNEISEKSEIFDDQFSVERPDGSNFTLKIRSTKLEDSAMYFCASSQTPPTDTQYFGPGTRLTVL.

CDR3 amino acids: CSATSPEDQQETQYF. The V and J genes are TRBV20-1 and TRBJ2-5; TCRdb gives TRBD2 as the D gene, but with no DNA this cannot be confirmed. CDR1 DFQATT and CDR2 SNEGSKA come from the germline V gene (reference sequence). CDR3 length equals 15 residues.

V and J are TRBV9 and TRBJ2-7; lacking DNA, the TRBD1 call made by TCRdb goes unchecked. The CDR3 is 16 residues long. CDR1 and CDR2 (germline): SGDLS, YYNGEE. CDR3 in amino acids: CASSARGAGGFYEQYF.

This rearrangement joins TRBV12-3 or TRBV12-4 to TRBJ1-6. The CDR3 runs 12 residues. The CDR3 sequence: CASSLTDSPLHF.

The chain carries TRBV5-1 and TRBJ2-1; TCRdb returns TRBD2, unconfirmable since there is no DNA. CDR1 and CDR2 (germline): SGHRS, YFSETQ. This CDR3 contains 16 residues. The CDR3: CASSWPPSGRSNEQFF.

The chain employs TRBV7-6 and TRBJ2-2; TCRdb indicates TRBD2, and absent DNA this call remains unverified. Germline V gene sequence: CDR1 SGHVS, CDR2 FNYEAQ. The CDR3 is made up of 19 amino acids. The CDR3 loop reads CASSGVSGTSGINTGELFF.

The V call is TRBV11-2, the J call TRBJ2-5. This CDR3 has 15 residues. Germline assignment: CDR1 SGHAT and CDR2 FQNNGV. CDR3 region: CASSLEGPFGETQYF.

V and J are TRBV6-2 or TRBV6-3 and TRBJ2-7. Germline CDR1 is MNHEY and CDR2 is SVGEGT. The CDR3 extends over 14 amino acids. The CDR3 loop is CASSYSWPPDEQYF.

This chain links TRBV30 with TRBJ2-6; TCRdb outputs TRBD2, but without DNA this stays unchecked. Germline V gene data show CDR1 as GTSNPN and CDR2 as SVGIG (reference sequence). The length of the CDR3 is 16 residues. The chain's CDR3 is CAWSGLATSGANVLTF. Full variable domain (outside the CDR3, taken from reference TRBV30 and TRBJ2-6): SQTIHQWPATLVQPVGSPLSLECTVEGTSNPNLYWYRQAAGRGLQLLFYSVGIGQISSEVPQNLSASRPQDRQFILSSKKLLLSDSGFYLCAWSGLATSGANVLTFGAGSRLTVL.

V gene TRBV2 combines with J gene TRBJ2-7; TCRdb outputs TRBD2, but without DNA this stays unchecked. The CDR3 contains 12 residues. Germline assignment: CDR1 SNHLY and CDR2 FYNNEI. The CDR3: CARGDGSYEQYF.

The CDR3 protein is CASSITGTGILEQFF. The chain combines TRBV19 with TRBJ2-1; as DNA is missing, the TRBD1 call by TCRdb cannot be tested. The germline V gene encodes CDR1 LNHDA and CDR2 SQIVND (reference sequence). The CDR3 loop spans 15 amino acids.